The 29 T cell receptor beta chains below were found in one sample sequenced in a study of cytotoxic CD8 clonotypes in ibrutinib-treated CLL. TCRdb's copy holds only in-frame clones and misses some; the assay was immunoSEQ multiplex PCR. The data hold roughly 180,000 clones, with about two thirds observed a single time. Specimen: PBMCs, collected after 24 months of ibrutinib treatment. These receptors came from a human donor with chronic lymphocytic leukemia.

The gene calls are TRBV30 and TRBJ1-5; TRBD1 matches 10 bases. Germline CDR1 is GTSNPN and CDR2 is SVGIG (reference sequence). CDR3 length equals 15 residues. The V segment lost 3 bases and the J segment 7 bases; nucleotides outside the gene matches: 9. CDR3 region: CAWSTGTGVKQPQHF. The CDR3 DNA is TGTGCCTGGAGCACCGGGACAGGGGTCAAACAGCCCCAGCATTTT. The full variable domain, with the rest looked up from reference TRBV30 and TRBJ1-5, is SQTIHQWPATLVQPVGSPLSLECTVEGTSNPNLYWYRQAAGRGLQLLFYSVGIGQISSEVPQNLSASRPQDRQFILSSKKLLLSDSGFYLCAWSTGTGVKQPQHFGDGTRLSIL.

This clone was detected only once. The rearrangement links TRBV9 to TRBJ1-2; no reliable D call. Looked up from germline, CDR1 is SGDLS and CDR2 is YYNGEE. V was pared by 0 bases and J by 8 bases, with 8 bases between. The CDR3 is 12 amino acids. The CDR3 protein is CASSVGRRGYTF. The CDR3, as DNA: TGTGCCAGCAGCGTAGGCAGACGGGGCTACACCTTC.

In its sample, this clone was seen a few times. The J gene is TRBJ1-5, the V gene TRBV7-9; 8 bases match TRBD1. The CDR3 extends over 15 amino acids. V gave up 5 bases and J gave up 0 bases; unmatched junction bases: 3. In germline, CDR1 is SEHNR, CDR2 FQNEAQ (reference sequence). The CDR3 DNA reads TGTGCCAGCAGCCGAGGGACAGGTAGCAATCAGCCCCAGCATTTT. Its protein product is CASSRGTGSNQPQHF.

V is TRBV28 and J is TRBJ2-1; D may be TRBD1 (5 bases). The CDR3 extends over 16 amino acids. Trimming cost V 0 bases and J 6 bases, with 15 bases left between them. Germline loops: CDR1 MDHEN, CDR2 SYDVKM. For the CDR3, the DNA is TGTGCCAGCAGTTTATGGGGGCAGGGATATACCAATGAGCAGTTCTTC. Translated, it gives CASSLWGQGYTNEQFF.

The chain couples TRBV10-3 to TRBJ2-4; 7 bases match TRBD1. Per germline, CDR1 ENHRY and CDR2 SYGVKD. This CDR3 has 15 residues. J gave up 1 base and V 1 base, and 1 base lay outside the gene matches. This chain's CDR3 is CAISELQGAKNIQYF. The CDR3 DNA is TGTGCCATCAGTGAGTTACAGGGGGCCAAAAACATTCAGTACTTC.

The chain carries TRBV5-6 and TRBJ1-2, with D possibly matching TRBD1 (5 bases). Trimming removed 2 bases from V and 2 bases from J, with 13 bases in between. The CDR3 has 15 amino acids. CDR1 is SGHDT, CDR2 YYEEEE, per germline. CDR3 sequence: CASSLGVLFNYGYTF. Written as DNA, the CDR3 is TGTGCCAGCAGCTTAGGGGTTTTATTCAACTATGGCTACACCTTC.

The chain couples TRBV27 to TRBJ2-7; unclear D gene. The CDR3 consists of 16 residues. V was trimmed by 2 bases and J by 0 bases, leaving 14 bases between them. The germline V gene encodes CDR1 MNHEY and CDR2 SMNVEV (reference sequence). The CDR3 loop is CASSLDPPSDSYEQYF. The CDR3 DNA reads TGTGCCAGCAGTTTAGACCCTCCTAGTGACTCCTACGAGCAGTACTTC.

The V gene is TRBV5-1, the J gene TRBJ1-1; 8 nucleotides line up with TRBD1. V was clipped by 0 bases and J by 0 bases; unmatched bases: 1. CDR1 is SGHRS and CDR2 is YFSETQ in the germline V gene. The length of the CDR3 is 15 residues. The chain's CDR3 is CASSLETGVNTEAFF. As DNA, the CDR3 is TGCGCCAGCAGCTTGGAGACAGGGGTGAACACTGAAGCTTTCTTT.

Concerning this clone itself: Sequence at one end of the junction differs from germline and may be a read error. This chain joins TRBV30 and TRBJ2-7; TRBD2 is a possible D gene (6 bases). The length of the CDR3 is 12 residues. Germline values: CDR1 GTSNPN, CDR2 SVGIG (reference sequence). CDR3 in DNA: TGTGCCGGGAGGATTAACTCCTACGAGCAGTACTTC. Protein product: CAGRINSYEQYF. The full variable domain, its missing parts supplied by reference TRBV30 and TRBJ2-7, is SQTIHQWPATLVQPVGSPLSLECTVEGTSNPNLYWYRQAAGRGLQLLFYSVGIGQISSEVPQNLSASRPQDRQFILSSKKLLLSDSGFYLCAGRINSYEQYFGPGTRLTVT.

Only a few counts were recorded for this clone. The chain carries TRBV7-8 and TRBJ2-6, with no clear D. The V end was cut by 1 base, the J end by 2 bases, with 9 bases between. Germline-derived CDR1 and CDR2 are SGHVS and FQNEAQ. The CDR3 has 16 residues. CDR3: CASSLGAGAGANVLTF. DNA for the CDR3: TGTGCCAGCAGCTTAGGGGCTGGGGCTGGGGCCAACGTCCTGACTTTC.

The chain joins TRBV18 to TRBJ2-2; D is perhaps TRBD1 (6 bases). Germline lookup yields CDR1 KGHSH and CDR2 LQKENI. The germline V and J ends were trimmed by 6 bases and 9 bases, with 11 bases remaining between them. The length of the CDR3 is 12 residues. The CDR3: CASSLWDRELFF. The CDR3 DNA sequence: TGTGCCAGCTCCCTCTGGGACAGGGAGCTGTTTTTT.

The chain uses TRBV5-4 and TRBJ2-7; 10 bases agree with TRBD2. The CDR3 loop spans 15 amino acids. After removal of 4 bases from V and 3 bases from J, the junction contained 7 bases not matched to a gene. From germline, CDR1 is SGHNT and CDR2 YYREEE (reference sequence). In DNA, the CDR3 is TGTGCCAGCAGCCAGGGACTAGCGAGCTACTACGAGCAGTACTTC. It yields the protein CASSQGLASYYEQYF.

This clone was found a few times. The chain combines TRBV19 with TRBJ1-2; tentatively, D is TRBD1 (6 bases). Looked up from germline, CDR1 is LNHDA and CDR2 is SQIVND (reference sequence). Trimming cost V 8 bases and J 5 bases, with 6 bases left between them. The CDR3 is 10 residues long. CDR3 DNA sequence: TGTGCCAGTGGACAGTATGGCTACACCTTC. Protein sequence: CASGQYGYTF.

The J gene is TRBJ1-5, the V gene TRBV6-5; D gene unclear. The CDR3 loop spans 14 amino acids. V lost 0 bases, J lost 2 bases, and 5 bases lay in between. Germline-derived CDR1 and CDR2 are MNHEY and SVGAGI. CDR3 coding DNA: TGTGCCAGCAGTTACTCAGGAGGCAATCAGCCCCAGCATTTT. Amino acids: CASSYSGGNQPQHF.

The rearrangement uses TRBV28 and TRBJ2-7; possibly TRBD2 for D (6 bases). Germline CDR1 reads MDHEN; CDR2 reads SYDVKM. The V gene lost 4 bases and the J gene lost 3 bases, with 19 bases spanning the gap. This CDR3 contains 16 residues. In DNA, the CDR3 is TGTGCCAGCAGTTCGCGGGACGCTAGATCTTTCTACGAGCAGTACTTC. The encoded protein is CASSSRDARSFYEQYF.

This chain joins TRBV6-6 and TRBJ2-5; D is perhaps TRBD2 (6 bases). Trimming removed 5 bases at V and 5 bases at J, with 15 bases between. The length of the CDR3 is 14 residues. Per germline, CDR1 MNHNY and CDR2 SVGAGI (reference sequence). The CDR3 spells CASSHTEGLETQYF. The CDR3 DNA follows: TGTGCCAGCAGTCATACGGAGGGCCTTGAGACCCAGTACTTC.

The V and J genes are TRBV2 and TRBJ2-3; D possibly uses TRBD1 or TRBD2 (5 bases each). The V and J ends lost 6 bases and 0 bases respectively, with 10 bases between them. This CDR3 is built from 14 residues. CDR1 and CDR2 (germline): SNHLY, FYNNEI. The CDR3 nucleotides read TGTGCCAGCAGCAGGGACGCCAGCACAGATACGCAGTATTTT. This gives the protein CASSRDASTDTQYF.

DNA of the CDR3: TGTGCCTGGAGTGGCTGGGACAGAAGTTACACTGAAGCTTTCTTT. It specifies CAWSGWDRSYTEAFF. The rearrangement uses TRBV30 and TRBJ1-1; 7 bases match TRBD1. Looked up from germline, CDR1 is GTSNPN and CDR2 is SVGIG (reference sequence). Trimming removed 1 base from V and 3 bases from J; junction bases left unmatched: 8. CDR3 length: 15 amino acids.

V gene TRBV7-9 combines with J gene TRBJ2-3, with 11 bases that match TRBD2. V lost 5 bases to trimming and J lost 10 bases; unmatched junction nucleotides: 14. This CDR3 contains 16 residues. Germline lookup yields CDR1 SEHNR and CDR2 FQNEAQ (reference sequence). This CDR3 reads CASSPLSGTSGMAQYF. CDR3 coding DNA: TGTGCCAGCAGCCCGCTTTCCGGGACTAGCGGCATGGCGCAGTATTTT.

The V and J genes are TRBV5-1 and TRBJ2-5; D is ambiguous. Germline CDR1 reads SGHRS; CDR2 reads YFSETQ. The CDR3 length is 12 residues. Trimming removed 2 bases from V and 5 bases from J, with 7 bases in between. The CDR3 here is CASSFYTETQYF. CDR3 nucleotides: TGCGCCAGCAGCTTTTATACGGAGACCCAGTACTTC.

The V gene is TRBV7-6, the J gene TRBJ2-7; D unresolved. The CDR3 is 11 amino acids. V lost 3 bases, J lost 5 bases, and 5 bases lay in between. Per the germline V gene, CDR1 is SGHVS and CDR2 is FNYEAQ. The CDR3 loop reads CASSFRDEQYF. CDR3 coding DNA: TGTGCCAGCAGCTTTCGGGACGAGCAGTACTTC.

A few counts support this clone. This chain links TRBV7-6 with TRBJ1-4, with 8 nucleotides matching TRBD1. This CDR3 spans 14 amino acids. Per germline, CDR1 SGHVS and CDR2 FNYEAQ. V shed 4 bases, J shed 8 bases, and the junction held 6 bases outside the gene matches. CDR3 loop: CASSYPGTGEKLFF. DNA of the CDR3: TGTGCCAGCAGCTACCCAGGGACAGGCGAAAAACTGTTTTTT.

This chain uses TRBV11-2 with TRBJ2-1; D is ambiguous. This CDR3 is built from 14 residues. Germline CDR1 is SGHAT and CDR2 is FQNNGV. With 5 bases removed from V and 0 bases from J, the gap between germline ends came to 8 bases. The CDR3 bases are TGTGCCAGCAGCAAGCTGAGCTCCTACAATGAGCAGTTCTTC. It is translated as CASSKLSSYNEQFF.

The chain combines TRBV30 with TRBJ2-2; D gene unclear. The CDR3 consists of 13 residues. Trimming pared 0 bases from V and 7 bases from J, leaving 9 bases between. CDR1 and CDR2 from the germline V gene are GTSNPN and SVGIG (reference sequence). CDR3 nucleotide sequence: TGTGCCTGGAGTGTGTCAGAAAGCGGGGAGCTGTTTTTT. Its protein product is CAWSVSESGELFF.

CDR3 nucleotide sequence: TGTGCCAGCAAAGGACAGGGGGTCTATTACGAGCAGTACTTC. Amino acids: CASKGQGVYYEQYF. This rearrangement joins TRBV27 to TRBJ2-7, with 10 nucleotides matching TRBD1. The junction had 7 bases not matched to a gene; V was cut back by 7 bases and J by 4 bases. CDR1 is MNHEY, CDR2 SMNVEV, per germline (reference sequence). CDR3 length equals 14 residues.

The chain is built from TRBV12-1 and TRBJ2-2; the table's D call, TRBD1, has no DNA check behind it. TRBV12-1 is a pseudogene segment. The CDR3 is made up of 16 amino acids. CDR3 region: CASSKATGGKTGELFF. For the CDR3, the DNA is TGTGCCAGCAGCAAGGCGACAGGGGGCAAAACCGGGGAGCTGTTTTTT.

The chain combines TRBV2 with TRBJ2-5; TRBD1 agrees at 11 bases. V gave up 5 bases and J gave up 4 bases; unmatched junction bases: 6. The CDR3 length is 15 residues. The V gene's germline CDR1 is SNHLY and CDR2 FYNNEI. The chain's CDR3 is CASSTGQGGGETQYF. The CDR3 DNA is TGTGCCAGCAGTACGGGACAGGGGGGAGGAGAGACCCAGTACTTC.

The genes are TRBV5-6 and TRBJ2-1; 8 nucleotides align to TRBD2. The V gene's germline CDR1 is SGHDT and CDR2 YYEEEE. With 0 bases clipped from V and 2 bases from J, the junction kept 10 bases outside the gene matches. The CDR3 spans 18 residues. The CDR3 here is CASSLARGSGKAYNEQFF. The CDR3 nucleotides are TGTGCCAGCAGCTTGGCGCGGGGTAGCGGGAAAGCCTACAATGAGCAGTTCTTC.

The chain links TRBV29-1 to TRBJ2-5, with 8 bases fitting TRBD2. V shed 3 bases and J 5 bases; nucleotides not matched to a gene: 5. The CDR3 loop spans 13 amino acids. Germline CDR1 SQVTM, CDR2 ANQGSEA. As DNA, the CDR3 is TGCAGCGTTGAGAAGCGGGAGTGGGAGACCCAGTACTTC. Amino acids: CSVEKREWETQYF.